This T cell receptor beta chain was captured in a study of T cells expressing NK-cell markers. Study details: TCR beta repertoires came from sorted CD3+CD56+NKG2C+, CD3+CD56+NKG2C- and CD3+CD56-NKG2C+ T cells.

General study findings and limits: What remained unclear was the HCMV specificity of expanded NKG2C+ T cell clones. There were a handful of donors in whom these clonotypes also led the CD3+CD56-NKG2C+ fraction.

The V gene's germline CDR1 is SGHDN and CDR2 FVKESK. There are 15 residues in the CDR3. The authors made TCR beta cDNA libraries by 5'RACE template switching. This switching added a universal primer site and UMIs. TCRdb derives one entry per CDR3 protein from the 5' RACE reads, leaving out DNA. Its clone listing holds some 500,000 distinct CDR3 sequences. Concerning this clonotype: The antigen remains undetermined.

This rearrangement joins TRBV14 to TRBJ2-1. Sequencing used blood T cells: a sorted CD56 or NKG2C T cell subset, CD4+ or CD8+ T cells, or bulk PBMC T cells (not recorded which). The sequence was collected from a woman aged 45-65 years in good health. The CDR3: CASSLRVRFVDEQFF.